These 3 T cell receptor beta chains were sequenced from one sample in a study of T cells in Graves' hyperthyroidism and ophthalmopathy. Researchers took RNA transcripts and amplified the TCR beta CDR3 regions from them. Initially, a first-round RT-PCR of the TCR CDR3 employed the HTBI primer set. Via MiXCR, TCRdb re-called the multiplex PCR reads, giving one row per CDR3 protein. The table lists roughly 290,000 distinct CDR3 sequences, about 14% of them singletons. Sequenced sample: blood. All receptors come from a woman aged 25-40 years with Graves' hyperthyroidism that later progressed to Graves' ophthalmopathy.

This clonotype was detected ten times or more. The rearrangement joins TRBV7-2 to TRBJ1-3; weak D call: TRBD1 (6 bases). The CDR3 is 12 amino acids. Germline values: CDR1 SGHTA, CDR2 FQGNSA. Trimming took 5 bases from V and 8 from J, leaving 10 bases between them. For the CDR3, the DNA is TGTGCCAGCAGCACCGCAGGGGACACCATATATTTT. This encodes CASSTAGDTIYF.

The chain employs TRBV19 and TRBJ1-1; 7 positions match TRBD1. The CDR3 runs 16 residues. Germline CDR1 reads LNHDA; CDR2 reads SQIVND (reference sequence). V gave up 3 bases and J gave up 0 bases; unmatched junction bases: 7. CDR3 nucleotide sequence: TGTGCCAGTAGTATTCGGGACAGCAGTTTGAACACTGAAGCTTTCTTT. This sequence encodes CASSIRDSSLNTEAFF.

The chain couples TRBV13 to TRBJ2-7; either TRBD1 or TRBD2 may supply D (5 bases each). From germline, CDR1 is PRHDT and CDR2 FYEKMQ (reference sequence). With 3 bases removed from V and 2 bases from J, the gap between germline ends came to 17 bases. CDR3 size: 16 residues. Here the CDR3 DNA reads TGTGCCAGCAGCTTGGGGGATATGGGCTCAGCCTACGAGCAGTACTTC. Translation gives CASSLGDMGSAYEQYF.